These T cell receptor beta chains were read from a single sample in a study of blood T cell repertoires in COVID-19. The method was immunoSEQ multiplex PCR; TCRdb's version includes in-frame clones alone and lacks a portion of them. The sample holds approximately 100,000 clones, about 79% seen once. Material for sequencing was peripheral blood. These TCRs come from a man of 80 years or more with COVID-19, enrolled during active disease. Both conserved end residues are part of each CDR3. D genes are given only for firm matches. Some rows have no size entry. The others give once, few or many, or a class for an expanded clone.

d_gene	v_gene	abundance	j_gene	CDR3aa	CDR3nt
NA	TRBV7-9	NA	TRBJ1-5	CASSRSGGGIGEPQHF	TGTGCCAGCAGCCGAAGCGGTGGAGGGATCGGGGAGCCCCAGCATTTT
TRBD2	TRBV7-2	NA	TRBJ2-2	CASRQASGRGTGELFF	TGTGCCAGCAGACAGGCTAGCGGGAGAGGTACCGGGGAGCTGTTTTTT
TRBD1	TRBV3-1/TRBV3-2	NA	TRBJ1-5	CASSQDYPTGGNQPQHF	TGTGCCAGCAGCCAAGACTACCCGACAGGGGGCAATCAGCCCCAGCATTTT
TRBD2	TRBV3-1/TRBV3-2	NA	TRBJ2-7	CASSQDPSGRYEQYF	TGTGCCAGCAGCCAAGATCCTAGCGGGAGGTACGAGCAGTACTTC
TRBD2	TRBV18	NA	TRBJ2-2	CASSSTGTSGISTGELFF	TGTGCCAGCTCATCGACCGGGACTAGCGGGATCTCCACCGGGGAGCTGTTTTTT
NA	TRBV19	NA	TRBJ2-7	CASSSLTTGTYEQYF	TGTGCCAGTAGTTCGCTCACAACCGGGACCTACGAGCAGTACTTC
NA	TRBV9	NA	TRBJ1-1	CASSVGLLVGGSSEAFF	TGTGCCAGCAGCGTAGGGTTGTTAGTCGGGGGAAGTTCTGAAGCTTTCTTT
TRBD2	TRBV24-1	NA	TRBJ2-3	CATSDPRHVSGTTDTQYF	TGTGCCACCAGTGATCCCCGACATGTTAGCGGGACCACAGATACGCAGTATTTT
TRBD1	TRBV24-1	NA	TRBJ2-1	CATSDYGTEAFF	TGTGCCACCAGTGATTATGGGACAGAGGCGTTCTTC
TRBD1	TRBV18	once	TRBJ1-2	CASSPADRGGEGYTF	TGTGCCAGCTCACCAGCGGACAGGGGGGGAGAAGGCTACACCTTC
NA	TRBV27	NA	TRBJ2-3	CASMWLGGAADTQYF	TGTGCCAGCATGTGGTTGGGGGGAGCAGCGGATACGCAGTATTTT
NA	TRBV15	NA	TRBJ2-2	CATSRRESAGELFF	TGTGCCACCAGCAGACGGGAGAGCGCCGGGGAGCTGTTTTTT
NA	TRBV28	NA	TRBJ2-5	CASSLRGLQETQYF	TGTGCCAGCAGTTTACGCGGGCTCCAAGAGACCCAGTACTTC
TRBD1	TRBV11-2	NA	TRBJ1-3	CASSSWTGEGNTIYF	TGTGCCAGCAGCTCCTGGACAGGGGAAGGAAACACCATATATTTT
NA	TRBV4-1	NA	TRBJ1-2	CASSQDRVGYTF	TGCGCCAGCAGCCAAGACAGGGTTGGCTACACCTTC
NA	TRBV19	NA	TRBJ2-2	CASSRGGADTGELFF	TGTGCCAGTAGTAGGGGGGGCGCGGACACCGGGGAGCTGTTTTTT
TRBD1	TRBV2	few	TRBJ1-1	CASRGQGESTEAFF	TGTGCCAGCAGGGGACAGGGGGAAAGCACTGAAGCTTTCTTT
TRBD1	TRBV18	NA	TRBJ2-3	CASSPQDRVFGRDTQYF	TGTGCCAGCTCACCTCAGGACAGGGTGTTTGGTCGAGATACGCAGTATTTT
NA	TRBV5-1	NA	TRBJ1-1	CASNQGAGNTEAFF	TGCGCCAGCAACCAGGGCGCAGGGAACACTGAAGCTTTCTTT
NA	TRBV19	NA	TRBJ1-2	CASSIVPGSRGNYGYTF	TGTGCCAGTAGTATAGTCCCGGGCTCAAGGGGAAACTATGGCTACACCTTC
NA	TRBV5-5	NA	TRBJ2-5	CASSLDGQPQETQYF	TGTGCCAGCAGCTTGGATGGGCAGCCTCAAGAGACCCAGTACTTC
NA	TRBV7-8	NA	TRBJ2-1	CASSPSGESSYNEQFF	TGTGCCAGCAGCCCGTCGGGGGAGAGCTCCTACAATGAGCAGTTCTTC